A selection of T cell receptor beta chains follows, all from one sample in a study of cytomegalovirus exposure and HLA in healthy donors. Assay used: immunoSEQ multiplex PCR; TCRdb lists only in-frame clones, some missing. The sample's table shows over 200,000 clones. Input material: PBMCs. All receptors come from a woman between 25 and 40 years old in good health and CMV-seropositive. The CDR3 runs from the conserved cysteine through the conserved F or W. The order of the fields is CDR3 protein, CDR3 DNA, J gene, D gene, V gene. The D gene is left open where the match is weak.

CDR3aa: CASSRRDEQFF
CDR3nt: TGTGCCAGCAGTCGGAGGGATGAGCAGTTCTTC
j_gene: TRBJ2-1
d_gene: .
v_gene: TRBV6-5

CDR3aa: CASSEQGATANEKLFF
CDR3nt: TGCGCCAGCAGCGAACAGGGGGCGACAGCTAATGAAAAACTGTTTTTT
j_gene: TRBJ1-4
d_gene: TRBD1
v_gene: TRBV4-3

CDR3aa: CASSSGQNNQPQHF
CDR3nt: TGTGCCAGCAGCTCAGGCCAGAACAATCAGCCCCAGCATTTT
j_gene: TRBJ1-5
d_gene: .
v_gene: TRBV5-4

CDR3aa: CASQELGGWTDTQYF
CDR3nt: TGTGCCAGCCAAGAGTTGGGGGGTTGGACAGATACGCAGTATTTT
j_gene: TRBJ2-3
d_gene: .
v_gene: TRBV28

CDR3aa: CASISGGRGANVLTF
CDR3nt: TGTGCCAGCATCTCAGGTGGTCGTGGGGCCAACGTCCTGACTTTC
j_gene: TRBJ2-6
d_gene: .
v_gene: TRBV7-2

CDR3aa: CASSHDRVGEQYF
CDR3nt: TGTGCCAGCAGCCACGACAGGGTGGGCGAGCAGTACTTC
j_gene: TRBJ2-7
d_gene: TRBD1
v_gene: TRBV7-6

CDR3aa: CASSLEQGAGETQYF
CDR3nt: TGCGCCAGCAGCCTCGAACAGGGGGCAGGAGAGACCCAGTACTTC
j_gene: TRBJ2-5
d_gene: TRBD1
v_gene: TRBV5-1

CDR3aa: CASSLEIGGAYEQYF
CDR3nt: TGCGCCAGCAGCTTGGAGATAGGGGGTGCCTACGAGCAGTACTTC
j_gene: TRBJ2-7
d_gene: .
v_gene: TRBV5-1

CDR3aa: CASSAIAEPSYNEQFF
CDR3nt: TGTGCCAGCAGCGCCATAGCGGAGCCCTCCTACAATGAGCAGTTCTTC
j_gene: TRBJ2-1
d_gene: .
v_gene: TRBV9

CDR3aa: CASSRTGGRGTEAFF
CDR3nt: TGTGCCAGCAGCAGGACAGGGGGCAGGGGGACTGAAGCTTTCTTT
j_gene: TRBJ1-1
d_gene: TRBD1
v_gene: TRBV9

CDR3aa: CARSLRGDLNQPQHF
CDR3nt: TGTGCCAGAAGCTTGAGAGGAGATCTTAATCAGCCCCAGCATTTT
j_gene: TRBJ1-5
d_gene: .
v_gene: TRBV5-3

CDR3aa: CASSVERDRFSGANVLTF
CDR3nt: TGTGCCAGCAGCGTAGAAAGGGACAGGTTCTCTGGGGCCAACGTCCTGACTTTC
j_gene: TRBJ2-6
d_gene: TRBD1
v_gene: TRBV9

CDR3aa: CASSLRDRGYGYTF
CDR3nt: TGCGCCAGCAGCCTCCGGGACAGGGGCTATGGCTACACCTTC
j_gene: TRBJ1-2
d_gene: TRBD1
v_gene: TRBV4-3

CDR3aa: CASSPLRTGDTGELFF
CDR3nt: TGTGCCAGCTCACCACTACGGACAGGGGACACCGGGGAGCTGTTTTTT
j_gene: TRBJ2-2
d_gene: TRBD1
v_gene: TRBV18

CDR3aa: CASSPRGHTIYF
CDR3nt: TGTGCCAGCAGCCCGCGGGGACACACCATATATTTT
j_gene: TRBJ1-3
d_gene: .
v_gene: TRBV5-6

CDR3aa: CASSPRGGGGGETQYF
CDR3nt: TGTGCCAGCAGCCCTCGAGGCGGGGGAGGGGGAGAGACCCAGTACTTC
j_gene: TRBJ2-5
d_gene: .
v_gene: TRBV5-6

CDR3aa: CASSRRTSGAPSYEQYF
CDR3nt: TGTGCCAGCAGCAGGAGGACTAGCGGGGCACCTTCCTACGAGCAGTACTTC
j_gene: TRBJ2-7
d_gene: TRBD2
v_gene: TRBV7-9

CDR3aa: CASSFAPRNEQFF
CDR3nt: TGTGCCAGCAGTTTCGCGCCCCGCAATGAGCAGTTCTTC
j_gene: TRBJ2-1
d_gene: .
v_gene: TRBV6-5